This TCR beta chain was sequenced in a study of blood T cell repertoires in COVID-19. Across the whole study: Acute-phase and convalescent COVID-19 samples originated in the United States, Italy and Spain. In each case, the material was cDNA or gDNA derived from T cells, B-cell-depleted T cells, or PBMCs.

The Seattle patients joined while their infection was active and were tracked longitudinally afterward. Authors' analysis steps: Estimates of nucleated cell counts were drawn from the amplification of reference gene primers. Clones were read by immunoSEQ multiplex PCR, and TCRdb kept only the in-frame ones, dropping some. Clone size and the V and J calls come from that table; the DNA yielded D and trimming. The top ten hold less than 3% of the sample, which has under 400,000 clones, 75% to 90% seen once. Germline-derived CDR1 and CDR2 are LGHNA and YNFKEQ. This CDR3 has 14 amino acids. Trimming stripped 0 bases from V and 1 base from J, with 7 bases between.

The sequence derives from a woman between 25 and 40 years old with COVID-19, enrolled during active disease. Sequences were obtained from peripheral blood. This rearrangement joins TRBV4-2 to TRBJ2-7; D is unclear. The CDR3: CASSQDGLSYEQYF. The CDR3 nucleotides read TGTGCCAGCAGCCAAGATGGCCTGTCCTACGAGCAGTACTTC.